These T cell receptor beta chains were read from a single sample in a study of blood T cell repertoires in COVID-19. The table came from immunoSEQ multiplex PCR; TCRdb's copy has only in-frame clones and leaves some out. The sample has a few hundred thousand clones, around 86% seen once. The sequenced sample consisted of PBMCs or T cells enriched from blood (not recorded which). These receptor sequences come from a woman in her fifties or sixties who had recovered from COVID-19. The CDR3 runs from the conserved cysteine through the conserved F or W. D genes are given only for firm matches.

cdr3_aa v_call d_call j_call
CASSWTSGSSGELFF TRBV4-3 TRBD2 TRBJ2-2
CASSFGAGSDEQYF TRBV7-9 . TRBJ2-7
CASSLDQLQNSPLHF TRBV7-8 . TRBJ1-6
CASSDRGFDGYTF TRBV2 . TRBJ1-2
CASSQDLGGRTEAFF TRBV4-1 TRBD1 TRBJ1-1
CASSLEVLAGFIETQYF TRBV11-3 TRBD2 TRBJ2-5
CASSETRLAGHNEQFF TRBV25-1 TRBD2 TRBJ2-1
CASVAANTGELFF TRBV5-4 . TRBJ2-2
CASKVAPGNTIYF TRBV19 . TRBJ1-3
CATSNTGEAFF TRBV15 . TRBJ1-1
CASSLFRTDEAFF TRBV5-4 . TRBJ1-1
CASRKQGGEKLFF TRBV2 TRBD1 TRBJ1-4
CASSQAHDRDYEQYF TRBV3-1/TRBV3-2 TRBD1 TRBJ2-7
CSVPLAGVTDTQYF TRBV29-1 TRBD2 TRBJ2-3
CASSLAGGPYSDEQFF TRBV5-1 . TRBJ2-1